Shown below are 8 T cell receptor beta chains from a single sample sequenced in a study of identifying expanded T cells in peripheral blood. Sequencing used immunoSEQ multiplex PCR; TCRdb keeps in-frame clones, though not all of them. The sample carries 90,000 or so clones, roughly 91% recorded once. The sequencing sample was made of blood. The source is a person aged 18 to 75 in good health.

J is TRBJ2-2 and V is TRBV11-2, with 9 bases lining up with TRBD2. The germline CDR1 and CDR2 sequences are SGHAT and FQNNGV. The CDR3 loop spans 15 amino acids. Losses at the gene ends were 1 base for V and 6 bases for J; bases not matched to a gene: 3. The CDR3 bases are TGTGCCAGCAGCTTAGGAGCGGGGGGCCCCGGGGAGCTGTTTTTT. Translation gives CASSLGAGGPGELFF. Full variable domain (rest looked up from reference TRBV11-2 and TRBJ2-2): EAGVAQSPRYKIIEKRQSVAFWCNPISGHATLYWYQQILGQGPKLLIQFQNNGVVDDSQLPKDRFSAERLKGVDSTLKIQPAKLEDSAVYLCASSLGAGGPGELFFGEGSRLTVL.

The chain couples TRBV9 to TRBJ2-7; D gene ambiguous. Germline CDR1 and CDR2: SGDLS and YYNGEE. V was trimmed by 4 bases and J by 4 bases, leaving 18 bases between them. This CDR3 is built from 15 residues. The CDR3 DNA sequence: TGTGCCAGCAGCCCGATGGGCCGAAGCACTTACGAGCAGTACTTC. This sequence encodes CASSPMGRSTYEQYF. The entire variable domain, with the rest obtained from reference TRBV9 and TRBJ2-7, is as follows: DSGVTQTPKHLITATGQRVTLRCSPRSGDLSVYWYQQSLDQGLQFLIQYYNGEERAKGNILERFSAQQFPDLHSELNLSSLELGDSALYFCASSPMGRSTYEQYFGPGTRLTVT.

V is TRBV5-1 and J is TRBJ1-1; D might be TRBD1 (5 bases). Between the trimmed V and J ends, which lost 4 bases and 1 base, there was a span of 11 bases. The germline CDR1 and CDR2 sequences are SGHRS and YFSETQ. This CDR3 is built from 14 residues. Here the CDR3 DNA reads TGCGCCAGCAGCGTGACAGTTGCGAACACTGAAGCTTTCTTT. Amino acid sequence: CASSVTVANTEAFF.

The genes are TRBV27 and TRBJ1-6; D is possibly TRBD1 (5 bases). Germline-derived CDR1 and CDR2 are MNHEY and SMNVEV (reference sequence). V was cut by 7 bases and J by 2 bases, with 15 bases left in between. CDR3 length equals 16 residues. CDR3 in amino acids: CASTWRGIAYNSPLHF. CDR3 DNA sequence: TGTGCCAGCACCTGGCGGGGGATCGCCTATAATTCACCCCTCCACTTT.

The chain recombines TRBV11-2 with TRBJ2-5, with D perhaps TRBD1 (6 bases). From germline, CDR1 is SGHAT and CDR2 FQNNGV. V shed 0 bases and J shed 6 bases, with 11 bases lying between them. The CDR3 sequence is 14 residues long. This chain's CDR3 is CASSLDRGLQTQYF. The CDR3 DNA reads as TGTGCCAGCAGCTTAGATAGGGGGTTACAGACCCAGTACTTC.

The V and J genes are TRBV5-6 and TRBJ2-5; D is tentatively TRBD1 or TRBD2 (5 bases each). CDR1 is SGHDT, CDR2 YYEEEE, per germline. V dropped 7 bases and J dropped 4 bases, with 26 bases sitting between them. The CDR3 consists of 17 residues. The CDR3: CASSKTGDRPRVETQYF. CDR3 bases: TGTGCCAGCTCCAAAACCGGGGACCGCCCCCGAGTAGAGACCCAGTACTTC.

The J gene is TRBJ2-1, the V gene TRBV28, with TRBD2 identical over 15 bases. CDR3 length equals 19 residues. Per the germline V gene, CDR1 is MDHEN and CDR2 is SYDVKM. V trimming: 7 bases; J trimming: 0 bases; junction bases outside the gene matches: 10. The chain's CDR3 is CASTPPGLAGGTSYNEQFF. Written as DNA, the CDR3 is TGTGCCAGCACTCCCCCGGGACTAGCGGGGGGCACCTCCTACAATGAGCAGTTCTTC.

This sequence joins TRBV5-6 and TRBJ2-3; the D call may be TRBD1 or TRBD2 (5 bases each). Germline CDR1 SGHDT, CDR2 YYEEEE. The CDR3 has 15 residues. Trimming stripped 1 base from V and 0 bases from J, with 9 bases between. The CDR3 DNA reads as TGTGCCAGCAGCTTGCTGGGGGTGAGCACAGATACGCAGTATTTT. It encodes CASSLLGVSTDTQYF.